What follows are 23 T cell receptor beta chains derived from one specimen sequenced in a study of regulatory T cells in long-lasting Graves disease. Indicated time point: newly diagnosed GD, antithyroid drugs for less than 3 months. TCR sequences were obtained from RNA taken from PBMCs. Through Arm-PCR of CDR3 regions and iRepertoire HTBI primers, TCR beta libraries were built. TCRdb reprocessed the multiplex PCR reads with MiXCR, giving one entry per CDR3 protein. Here the sample spans about 200,000 distinct CDR3 sequences, about 16% being singletons. The sequencing used peripheral blood mononuclear cells (PBMCs), collected at new diagnosis, from a patient treated with antithyroid drugs. Source of these receptors: a female donor with Graves disease.

This clonotype was seen repeatedly, ten times or more. The V call is TRBV19, the J call TRBJ1-1; D is undetermined. Germline lookup yields CDR1 LNHDA and CDR2 SQIVND (reference sequence). The length of the CDR3 is 15 residues. V shed 2 bases and J shed 2 bases, with 12 bases lying between them. The CDR3 reads CASSIMGAVNTEAFF. CDR3 DNA: TGTGCCAGTAGTATAATGGGTGCAGTAAACACTGAAGCTTTCTTT.

This clonotype was detected many times. This rearrangement joins TRBV20-1 to TRBJ2-2, with 12 bases lining up with TRBD2. The V gene end was trimmed by 1 base and the J gene end by 5 bases; junction bases not matched to a gene: 5. Germline-derived CDR1 and CDR2 are DFQATT and SNEGSKA (reference sequence). The CDR3 loop spans 16 amino acids. The CDR3 reads CSARGTSGDGTGELFF. CDR3 nucleotide sequence: TGCAGTGCTAGAGGGACTAGCGGGGACGGTACCGGGGAGCTGTTTTTT.

This clonotype was detected ten times or more. The chain carries TRBV19 and TRBJ2-3, with TRBD1 identical over 9 bases. CDR3 length: 17 residues. Germline-derived CDR1 and CDR2 are LNHDA and SQIVND (reference sequence). J gave up 2 bases and V 6 bases, and 12 bases lay outside the gene matches. Written as DNA, the CDR3 is TGTGCCAGTAGGGGAAGTGGAGGGACAGGGATCACAGATACGCAGTATTTT. Its protein is CASRGSGGTGITDTQYF.

This clonotype came up many times. V is TRBV6-1 and J is TRBJ2-7, with D possibly TRBD2 on 5 matching bases. V gave up 6 bases and J gave up 5 bases, with 11 bases separating them. Per germline, CDR1 MNHNS and CDR2 SASEGT. The CDR3 covers 12 residues. The CDR3 DNA sequence: TGTGCCAGCAGCCCGGACGGGGACGAGCAGTACTTC. Its protein product is CASSPDGDEQYF.

The V call is TRBV5-1, the J call TRBJ1-5; 11 positions agree with TRBD1. The CDR3 totals 16 residues. Germline lookup yields CDR1 SGHRS and CDR2 YFSETQ. V shed 4 bases and J 6 bases; nucleotides not matched to a gene: 9. CDR3 in DNA: TGCGCCAGCAGCCCCTCCGGGACAGGGGGAGGTCAGCCCCAGCATTTT. Translating it yields CASSPSGTGGGQPQHF. The full variable domain, with the rest looked up from reference TRBV5-1 and TRBJ1-5, is KAGVTQTPRYLIKTRGQQVTLSCSPISGHRSVSWYQQTPGQGLQFLFEYFSETQRNKGNFPGRFSGRQFSNSRSEMNVSTLELGDSALYLCASSPSGTGGGQPQHFGDGTRLSIL.

The chain employs TRBV6-1 and TRBJ1-1, with D maybe TRBD1 (6 bases). The CDR3 spans 15 residues. V was trimmed by 7 bases and J by 3 bases, leaving 18 bases between them. CDR1 and CDR2 from the germline V gene are MNHNS and SASEGT. CDR3 residues: CASKPRGARYTEAFF. CDR3 coding DNA: TGTGCCAGCAAACCGCGGGGGGCGCGGTACACTGAAGCTTTCTTT.

This clonotype was seen ten or more times. V gene TRBV18 combines with J gene TRBJ2-2; perhaps TRBD2 as D (6 bases). Germline CDR1 and CDR2: KGHSH and LQKENI. Between the trimmed V and J ends, which lost 0 bases and 8 bases, there was a span of 19 bases. The CDR3 runs to 17 residues. This chain's CDR3 is CASSPPSGGANEGELFF. The CDR3 nucleotides read TGTGCCAGCTCACCACCGTCCGGCGGGGCCAATGAGGGGGAGCTGTTTTTT.

The rearrangement joins TRBV2 to TRBJ1-2; possibly TRBD1 for D (5 bases). The CDR3 sequence is 13 residues long. Germline V gene sequence: CDR1 SNHLY, CDR2 FYNNEI. V was cut by 3 bases and J by 4 bases, with 9 bases left in between. The CDR3 region has the DNA TGTGCCAGCAGTGAGGGGCTCTCCTATGGCTACACCTTC. Amino acids: CASSEGLSYGYTF.

The rearrangement links TRBV19 to TRBJ1-5; maybe TRBD1 (5 bases). Between the trimmed V and J ends, which lost 7 bases and 0 bases, there was a span of 13 bases. In germline, CDR1 is LNHDA, CDR2 SQIVND (reference sequence). This CDR3 has 15 amino acids. The DNA for the CDR3 is TGTGCCAGTACCCACCGAGGGGATAGCAATCAGCCCCAGCATTTT. Translation: CASTHRGDSNQPQHF.

The J gene is TRBJ2-7, the V gene TRBV3-1; 7 positions agree with TRBD1. CDR3 length equals 15 residues. The V segment lost 4 bases and the J segment 3 bases; nucleotides outside the gene matches: 9. Germline CDR1 LGHDT, CDR2 YNNKEL (reference sequence). The CDR3 DNA follows: TGTGCCAGCAGCCCCCGCCCATGGGACAGCTACGAGCAGTACTTC. It yields the protein CASSPRPWDSYEQYF.

This clonotype was observed many times. The rearrangement uses TRBV6-1 and TRBJ2-5, with 7 bases aligning to TRBD1. The ends lost 4 bases at V and 1 base at J; junction bases unmatched: 9. Germline CDR1 reads MNHNS; CDR2 reads SASEGT. The CDR3 consists of 16 residues. The CDR3 spells CASSVTGASGQETQYF. CDR3 sequence (DNA): TGTGCCAGCAGTGTAACAGGGGCGAGCGGCCAAGAGACCCAGTACTTC.

This clonotype was detected only a few times. This sequence joins TRBV25-1 and TRBJ2-2, with TRBD1 as a possible D gene (6 bases). Trimming stripped 4 bases from V and 3 bases from J, with 9 bases between. The germline gives CDR1 MGHDK, CDR2 SYGVNS. The CDR3 is made up of 14 amino acids. CDR3 DNA sequence: TGTGCCAGCAGTGGAAGGGGGTACACCGGGGAGCTGTTTTTT. Translation: CASSGRGYTGELFF.

This clonotype was detected ten times or more. The chain recombines TRBV6-5 with TRBJ2-1; D ambiguous. The length of the CDR3 is 16 residues. V gave up 2 bases and J gave up 8 bases, with 19 bases separating them. The germline CDR1 and CDR2 sequences are MNHEY and SVGAGI. CDR3 residues: CASSYTPRPTLDEQFF. In DNA form, the CDR3 reads TGTGCCAGCAGTTACACTCCCCGGCCTACTTTGGATGAGCAGTTCTTC.

The table lists this clonotype with many counts. The V gene is TRBV6-5, the J gene TRBJ1-2, with D maybe TRBD1 (5 bases). The CDR3 totals 14 residues. V lost 2 bases, J lost 0 bases, and 7 bases lay in between. CDR1 and CDR2 (germline): MNHEY, SVGAGI. CDR3 sequence reads: CASSYGTANYGYTF. The DNA of the CDR3 is TGTGCCAGCAGTTACGGGACGGCTAACTATGGCTACACCTTC.

This clonotype was seen ten or more times. The chain links TRBV11-2 to TRBJ1-3, with 7 bases that match TRBD1. The CDR3 totals 13 residues. CDR1 SGHAT and CDR2 FQNNGV come from the germline V gene. Trimming at V came to 5 bases and at J to 5 bases, leaving 3 bases not matched to a gene. The CDR3 DNA reads as TGTGCCAGCAGCAGGGGGCTTAGAAACACCATATATTTT. It translates to CASSRGLRNTIYF.

J is TRBJ2-5 and V is TRBV27; 10 nucleotides line up with TRBD2. Unmatched junction bases numbered 5, after V lost 3 bases and J lost 1 base. The CDR3 contains 16 residues. CDR1 and CDR2 (germline): MNHEY, SMNVEV (reference sequence). The DNA for the CDR3 is TGTGCCAGCAGTTTGGCTAGCGGGAGTGTCCAAGAGACCCAGTACTTC. Protein product: CASSLASGSVQETQYF.

This clonotype has a count of ten or more. This chain uses TRBV6-5 with TRBJ1-1; D gene uncertain. The CDR3 runs 12 residues. CDR1 and CDR2 from the germline V gene are MNHEY and SVGAGI. Trimming took 4 bases from V and 0 from J, leaving 3 bases between them. CDR3 sequence: CASSFVNTEAFF. CDR3 bases: TGTGCCAGCAGTTTCGTGAACACTGAAGCTTTCTTT.

This clonotype showed up many times. The rearrangement uses TRBV5-1 and TRBJ2-7; 10 nucleotides match TRBD2. Trimming removed 2 bases from V and 5 bases from J; junction bases left unmatched: 4. CDR1 and CDR2 from the germline V gene are SGHRS and YFSETQ. This CDR3 is 14 amino acids long. CDR3 loop: CASSLSSGSDEQYF. CDR3 coding DNA: TGCGCCAGCAGCTTATCTAGCGGGAGCGACGAGCAGTACTTC.

V is TRBV11-2 and J is TRBJ2-7; D perhaps matches TRBD1 (5 bases). CDR3 size: 14 residues. The V end was cut by 6 bases, the J end by 0 bases, with 12 bases between. CDR1 and CDR2 from the germline V gene are SGHAT and FQNNGV. In DNA form, the CDR3 reads TGTGCCAGCAGGAGACAGACGGACTCCTACGAGCAGTACTTC. It specifies CASRRQTDSYEQYF.

This clonotype appeared many times. The chain recombines TRBV6-1 with TRBJ1-2, with 9 bases that match TRBD1. V shed 6 bases and J 2 bases; nucleotides not matched to a gene: 10. The CDR3 runs to 16 residues. Germline CDR1 reads MNHNS; CDR2 reads SASEGT. The CDR3 DNA is TGTGCCAGCAGCCCCCGACCGGGACAGGGAAACTATGGCTACACCTTC. Encoded protein: CASSPRPGQGNYGYTF.

This clonotype was counted once. The chain uses TRBV2 and TRBJ1-4, with D possibly matching TRBD1 (5 bases). V dropped 2 bases and J dropped 8 bases, with 15 bases sitting between them. CDR3 length: 15 amino acids. Looked up from germline, CDR1 is SNHLY and CDR2 is FYNNEI. CDR3 loop: CASSELLQGGEKLFF. CDR3 bases: TGTGCCAGCAGTGAATTGTTGCAGGGTGGAGAAAAACTGTTTTTT.

This clonotype was picked up a small number of times. Mismatch with germline at one junction end may stem from a read error. Here the CDR3 DNA reads TGTGCCAGCAGCTTAGCCGTAAGCTCCTACAATGAGCAGTCCTTC. Amino acids: CASSLAVSSYNEQSF. The gene calls are TRBV11-2 and TRBJ2-1; D not resolved. The CDR3 has 15 amino acids. CDR1 is SGHAT and CDR2 is FQNNGV in the germline V gene. Using reference TRBV11-2 and TRBJ2-1 for the parts outside the CDR3, the full variable domain is EAGVAQSPRYKIIEKRQSVAFWCNPISGHATLYWYQQILGQGPKLLIQFQNNGVVDDSQLPKDRFSAERLKGVDSTLKIQPAKLEDSAVYLCASSLAVSSYNEQSFGPGTRLTVL.

This CDR3 reads CASSQDGTGCTEAFF. DNA for the CDR3: TGTGCCAGCAGCCAAGACGGGACAGGTTGCACTGAAGCTTTCTTT. This chain connects TRBV27 to TRBJ1-1, with 8 nucleotides matching TRBD1. CDR3 length equals 15 residues. Trimming removed 6 bases from V and 4 bases from J; junction bases left unmatched: 10. Germline CDR1 reads MNHEY; CDR2 reads SMNVEV (reference sequence).